This T cell receptor beta chain was identified during a study of cytomegalovirus exposure and HLA in healthy donors (dated by TCRdb to 2017 to 2019). In the study overall: An earlier analysis of approximately 600 of the donors reported approximately 300 Gb of sequence data and some 120 million unique TCR beta sequences from 150 million to 200 million T cells. An early release that covered about 600 HLA-typed donors contained approximately 300 gigabases of sequencing data and 75 million to 100 million unique TCR sequences. The genetic ancestry cluster associated with self-reported Caucasian donors included 70% to 85% of the roughly 400 genotyped donors. The study aimed to test whether signatures of past pathogen exposure could be identified by cataloging public T cell receptors. The T cell repertoires of 666 subjects were profiled by immunosequencing and related to cytomegalovirus serostatus. Along with the roughly 700-subject first cohort, a separate validation cohort of approximately 110 different subjects was used. The study combined high-throughput TCR immunosequencing, statistical association of individual TCRs with disease status, and machine learning to predict cytomegalovirus infection status. In a later analysis, previously published TCR beta repertoires from roughly 710 donors were re-analyzed and high-resolution HLA genotyping was added so that TCR occurrence patterns could be studied. Rather than drawing on any new phenotypic data, the later analysis identified candidate immune exposures from TCR beta sequences and the way those sequences occurred across donors. To decide whether each TCR beta V gene segment behaved as functional or pseudogenic, an earlier analysis of over 500 of the donors relied on high-throughput TCR beta sequencing. Donor age, sex, ethnicity and CMV serostatus were collected together with the repertoire data. In a later genetic analysis, genome-wide SNP genotypes for about three fifths of the roughly 670 donors were used, and that subset was treated as a discovery cohort. Every repertoire in the discovery cohort had been generated on one and the same sequencing platform. Class I and class II HLA loci were covered by the typing at four-digit resolution. Typing coverage varied by locus: about 620-630 donors for A, B, C, DRB1 and DQB1; 522 for DQA1; about 600 for DPA1; roughly 450 for DPB1. Because of strong linkage in the cohort, roughly 5 DR-DQ haplotypes were treated as single units for association and clustering. Among a few hundred genotyped donors of the cohort, an average of approximately 250,000 unique TCR beta nucleotide sequences were sequenced per donor, around 20% of them non-productive. Results and caveats for the whole study, not just this receptor: Presence/absence analyses assumed roughly uniform sequencing depth across donors, an assumption that may not hold. Linkage disequilibrium might explain the correlated functional status among segregating V segments, but an unknown experimental factor could not be ruled out. In a later analysis, several top co-occurrence clusters were reported to appear linked to parvovirus B19, influenza, CMV and Epstein-Barr virus. Because some donors lacked HLA typing at each locus, the association tests relied only on the typed subset. An association between a missense DCLRE1C variant and V-gene and J-gene trimming of TCR beta chains was found in a later genetic analysis and replicated in an independent cohort. In vitro tests confirmed that three of the cytomegalovirus-associated TCR beta chains recognize cytomegalovirus antigens. The 87-base-pair reads could not distinguish some IMGT-functional V segments, including TRBV6-2 and TRBV6-3, so those segments were excluded. A further reported finding was that TCR beta sequences accurately predicted the HLA-A and HLA-B alleles for most subjects in the first cohort. The study listed 150 to 200 TCR beta chains as associated with cytomegalovirus. Compared with equally common non-associated chains, HLA-associated TCR beta chains in a later analysis were more clonally expanded and had lower generation probabilities. Cytomegalovirus status was reported to be diagnosed by the classifier with high specificity and sensitivity in both the original and validation cohorts. A cluster of highly shared sequence variants was judged likely to be a technical artifact of the sequencing pipeline. According to a later genetic analysis, donors in an Asian-associated ancestry cluster had fewer N-insertions in productive TCRs than the approximately 630-donor mean. Roughly 15 rarely observed V segments, including chromosome 9 orphons, were excluded from the earlier analysis of approximately 500 of the donors because counts were too low. It was suggested by the authors that the approach could potentially be generalized to other disease states and immunological phenotypes. Assigning TCR associations to individual alleles was difficult when HLA alleles, especially DR and DQ, strongly co-occurred. In a later analysis, TCR association rates were found to vary across HLA loci, with the most associated TCRs seen for DRB1 alleles and the fewest for HLA-C alleles. Broadly in line with IMGT annotations, most TCR beta V segments showed up in productive rearrangements about 87% or about 30% of the time in an earlier analysis of about 500 of the donors. At a false discovery rate of 0.05, a later analysis linked 16,000 or so TCR beta sequences to specific HLA alleles. Only TCR beta chains were sequenced in this cohort, and the absence of alpha or paired-chain data limited detectable features. In a later analysis, most CMV-associated TCR beta chains were found to appear HLA-restricted, with HLA associations seemingly driven largely by CMV exposure. The only immune exposure information available for the cohort was CMV serostatus. Across donors, most TCR sequences were observed very rarely, whereas some public TCRs were present in many individuals.

The CDR3 numbers 14 residues from cysteine through phenylalanine. The retained sequence is limited to the CDR3, 42 bases, with the frame set at the first base. Here V drops 5 bases and J drops 4 bases, and the junction holds 7 bases not matched to any gene. CDR1 SGHNT and CDR2 YENEEA were looked up in the germline V gene. The cohort was made up of around 720 healthy bone marrow donors. Cohort members were all nominally healthy when sampled, although unrecorded immune exposures were likely present. The donor was CMV seronegative and was included in the group of several hundred seronegative cohort members. A peripheral blood sample was collected from each donor, and TCR beta sequencing was performed on peripheral blood mononuclear cells. Genomic DNA extraction from the blood cell samples was performed with the Qiagen DNeasy Blood Extraction Kit. Worth noting for this clone: Its cognate antigen has yet to be identified. One base away there is no much larger clone; base qualities are not given.

The library came from the immunoSEQ multiplex PCR assay. For the multiplex PCR, a mixture combining 60 forward primers for TCR Vbeta segments and 13 reverse primers for TCR Jbeta segments was used. The CDR3 region of rearranged TCR beta genes was amplified from genomic DNA with a multiplex PCR assay. The amplified TCR beta libraries were sequenced on the Illumina HiSeq System as 87-base-pair reads. Regarding the original processing steps: In a later analysis, some 80 million unique TCR beta chains were counted across the 500 to 700 repertoires, and some 10 million of these chains were shared by at least two donors. Raw reads were error-corrected and collapsed into unique sequences by a nearest-neighbor algorithm in which closely related sequences were merged to remove PCR and sequencing errors. To assign V, D and J gene segments, CDR3 sequences were aligned to IMGT reference sequences. For a sequence to be retained, a match of at least six nucleotides was required to both a V gene segment and a J gene segment. A rearrangement was called productive if the CDR3 had no stop codons and remained in frame with V and J, and every other rearrangement was called non-productive. Following IMGT convention, CDR3 was defined as the stretch from the second conserved V-encoded cysteine up to the conserved J-encoded phenylalanine. Sequences without an unambiguous match to a single V gene segment were excluded from the earlier analysis of approximately 560 of the donors. In an earlier analysis of roughly 600 of the donors, a V segment was called functional when productive rearrangements were above 56.7%, and segregating when the standard deviation between donors exceeded 5%. A statistical classification framework was built for diagnosing cytomegalovirus status from the catalog of TCR beta chain sequences. In a later analysis, V and J genes were assigned by comparing TCR nucleotide sequences against IMGT/GENE-DB human TR gene sequences. In a later analysis, CDR3 sequences and most-parsimonious VDJ recombination scenarios were assigned using the TCRdist pipeline. In a later analysis, each TCR beta chain was defined by its CDR3 amino acid sequence together with its V-gene family, and reads without a unique V-gene family were excluded. To address suspected cross-contamination and a sequencing artifact, a later analysis removed 450 to 700 highly shared, low-generation-probability nucleotide sequences. In a later analysis, a clonal expansion index for each public chain was calculated from normalized within-repertoire ranks of inferred template counts. In a later analysis, generation probabilities were computed using a VDJ recombination model fitted to out-of-frame rearrangements, and the results were checked against IGoR. Hypergeometric tests were used in a later analysis to score TCR-TCR, TCR-HLA and TCR-CMV co-occurrence, with a repertoire-size bias correction applied to the TCR pairs. False discovery rates were estimated in a later analysis by permuting HLA or CMV assignments 20 times. In a later analysis, co-occurring TCRs were grouped using DBSCAN, and TCRdist sequence similarity was added for clustering within HLA-allele-positive subsets. Co-occurrence clustering excluded repertoires with fewer than 30,000 or more than 120,000 public chains, plus five with anomalous nucleotide sharing. Not all clones reach the TCRdb copy of this immuneACCESS table, which keeps in-frame sequences only. Checked studies attribute under half of the gap to unresolved V genes and leave the rest unexplained. From that table come the V and J calls and clone size; the DNA was used to work out D and trimming. The sample table holds approximately 240,000 clones, of which around 80% were seen once. About 0.58% of the sample is taken by the ten largest.

Sequencing was performed on PBMCs. Rearrangement joined TRBV11-3 to TRBJ1-1; 7 bases in the junction line up with TRBD1. The clonotype was recovered from a woman in her forties in good health and CMV-seronegative. The base sequence is TGTGCCAGCAGCAAAAAGGGGGCCGTCACTGAAGCTTTCTTT. It is translated as CASSKKGAVTEAFF.